This T cell receptor (beta chain) was recorded in a study of CD8 T cells in ankylosing spondylitis (dated by TCRdb to the late 2010s). With regard to the full study: To find TCR variants linked to disease, the study profiled T cell receptor beta repertoires in ankylosing spondylitis patients and healthy donors. The full study cohort comprised roughly 24 ankylosing spondylitis patients and approximately 100 healthy donors. Peripheral blood was sampled, and synovial fluid was additionally collected from ankylosing spondylitis patients. Summary of the overall study and its limitations: In peripheral blood, the disease-linked clones were found at relatively low frequencies and had a CD8+ phenotype. Some motif variants were previously reported in synovial fluid and blood of reactive arthritis patients, suggesting common disease-initiation mechanisms. According to the report, matched synovial fluid samples from ankylosing spondylitis patients were significantly enriched for the disease-linked clones. Blood from ankylosing spondylitis patients appeared to be characterized by a TCR beta motif made up of under ten highly homologous amino acid variants.

TCRdb lists the instrument as Illumina HiSeq 2500. Quantitative 5'-RACE with molecular barcodes was used to prepare TCR beta libraries. The original methods were these. A new computational method, built on a probabilistic model of VDJ rearrangement, was used to identify disease-linked TCR variants. TCRdb's own reprocessing of the public reads used fastp at Q25 and MiXCR and kept productive beta chains. Entries that share a CDR3 protein sequence are merged under the most common genes and DNA. TCRdb, rather than the study authors, made the V and J calls. The sample table lists some 840,000 distinct CDR3 sequences, approximately 12% of them with a count of one. The ten largest clones add up to approximately 0.51% of the sample. V is pared back by 1 base and J by 4 bases, with 6 bases lying between the germline termini. The CDR3 numbers 13 residues from cysteine through phenylalanine. The CDR3 DNA has 39 bases and is translated from base 1. Looking up the germline V gene yields CDR1 SGHTA and CDR2 FQGTGA.

This clonotype was seen many times. Its antigen has not been determined. Base qualities were left out, and no much larger clone turns up one base away. This sequence was found in a male donor with ankylosing spondylitis. The rearrangement joined TRBV7-3 to TRBJ2-3; TRBD1 is a weak D gene call, 5 bases matching. The material sequenced was blood, either unsorted or a sorted T cell fraction (not recorded which). The CDR3 region: CASSLIGADTQYF. The DNA sequence is as follows: TGTGCCAGCAGCTTAATAGGGGCAGATACGCAGTATTTT.